Only a few counts were recorded for the clone carrying this T cell receptor (beta chain). Its cognate antigen is unknown. This record comes from a study of beta chain features in type 1 diabetes. Expressed TCRB transcripts were sequenced, since all the RNA that had been isolated was reverse transcribed. Repertoires were generated with immunoSEQ multiplex PCR, while TCRdb's copy carries only in-frame clones and drops some. The sample consists of some 350,000 clones, around 10% of them appearing once. In all sorted populations, purity surpassed 98%. Findings of the study overall: Healthy donors had naive, central memory and Treg TCRB repertoires that appeared less similar than those seen among patients. In every one of the four CD4+ subsets, TCRB CDR3s were moderately but significantly shorter in Type 1 diabetes patients.

The specimen sequenced was central memory CD4+ T cells from blood. This TCR derives from a man aged 25-45 years with type 1 diabetes.

The DNA of the CDR3 is TGTGCCAGCAGTCTGGCAGGGATAACTAATGAAAAACTGTTTTTT. It yields the protein CASSLAGITNEKLFF. V usage is TRBV6-9 and J usage is TRBJ1-4, with D maybe TRBD1 (5 bases). This CDR3 has 15 amino acids. With 5 bases removed from V and 1 base from J, the gap between germline ends came to 11 bases. CDR1 MNHGY and CDR2 SVAAGI come from the germline V gene.